The sample holds many counts of the clone carrying this TCR beta chain. What it binds is not known. One entry per CDR3 protein results from TCRdb running MiXCR on the RT-PCR reads. This repertoire shows over 450,000 distinct CDR3 sequences, about an eighth found once; its top ten account for around 13%. This sample was taken from a study of response to subunit inactivated influenza vaccine. Study results and caveats: Few additional T cells are recruited per seasonal influenza vaccination, authors suggested.

The ends were cut back, 1 base at V and 6 bases at J, with 12 bases in the middle. This CDR3 comprises 13 residues. The germline gives CDR1 DFQATT, CDR2 SNEGSKA (reference sequence). The sample was PBMCs from blood, taken roughly 47 days after vaccination. The chain links TRBV20-1 to TRBJ2-5; possible D gene TRBD1, 6 bases. The receptor comes from a man over 45 who received an inactivated influenza vaccine. CDR3 bases: TGCAGTGCTAGAGCGTGGGGGCAGCAGACCCAGTACTTC. Its protein product is CSARAWGQQTQYF.